Presented here are 28 T cell receptor beta chains from one specimen sequenced in a study of OX40 agonist ivuxolimab in advanced cancers. Method: immunoSEQ multiplex PCR; TCRdb's copy keeps in-frame clones and lacks some. The sample records about 80,000 clones, 80% to 90% being singletons. Here the sequenced sample was CD4+ or CD8+ T cells sorted from blood, taken in a trial of the OX40 agonist ivuxolimab. All receptors derive from an adult with an advanced solid tumor such as melanoma, head and neck, liver or kidney cancer.

The sample holds a few counts of this clone. The chain is built from TRBV14 and TRBJ1-1; possible D gene TRBD1, 5 bases. The CDR3 is 13 residues long. Trimming left V 5 bases short and J 6 bases short, with 13 bases between. The germline gives CDR1 SGHDN, CDR2 FVKESK. In DNA, the CDR3 is TGTGCCAGCAGCGTTAAGCTGGGGGCTGAAGCTTTCTTT. Protein sequence: CASSVKLGAEAFF.

The chain links TRBV6-5 to TRBJ2-5, with TRBD1 identical over 7 bases. Germline V gives CDR1 MNHEY, CDR2 SVGAGI. Trimming cost V 6 bases and J 4 bases; bases outside gene matches: 5. The CDR3 length is 13 residues. CDR3 region: CASRTGARETQYF. In nucleotides, the CDR3 is TGTGCCAGCAGAACAGGGGCACGAGAGACCCAGTACTTC.

The rearrangement uses TRBV6-4 and TRBJ2-1; D gene ambiguous. The CDR3 covers 13 residues. Trimming cost V 0 bases and J 7 bases, with 7 bases left between them. CDR1 and CDR2 from the germline V gene are MRHNA and SNTAGT. This CDR3 reads CASSDSNSNEQFF. The CDR3, as DNA: TGTGCCAGCAGTGACTCCAACAGTAATGAGCAGTTCTTC.

This chain uses TRBV5-1 with TRBJ2-1; 12 nucleotides agree with TRBD2. From germline, CDR1 is SGHRS and CDR2 YFSETQ. This CDR3 spans 15 amino acids. V dropped 4 bases and J dropped 7; count of bases not matched to a gene: 6. The CDR3 DNA is TGCGCCAGCAGCGTGACTAGCGGGGGCTCGAATGAGCAGTTCTTC. Translated, it gives CASSVTSGGSNEQFF.

This clone was counted once. This chain connects TRBV6-1 to TRBJ1-5; no clear D. The CDR3 runs 13 residues. Germline V gene lookup returns CDR1 MNHNS and CDR2 SASEGT. Trimming took off 8 bases at V and 6 bases at J, with 14 bases between the two ends. CDR3 bases: TGTGCCAGCGCCAAGGGTTTTACTCAGCCCCAGCATTTT. Translated, it gives CASAKGFTQPQHF.

In its sample, this clone is medium-sized (0.01 to 0.1%). The genes are TRBV19 and TRBJ2-3, with D hard to call. The CDR3 loop spans 12 amino acids. CDR1 LNHDA and CDR2 SQIVND come from the germline V gene (reference sequence). V lost 9 bases and J 5 bases, leaving 12 bases between the germline ends. The CDR3 DNA is TGTGCCAGCCGGCTATCTGGAGATACGCAGTATTTT. It translates to CASRLSGDTQYF.

CDR3 sequence: CASKSGGGAYEQYF. The DNA of the CDR3 is TGCGCCAGCAAATCGGGCGGGGGAGCTTACGAGCAGTACTTC. This chain connects TRBV5-1 to TRBJ2-7; 7 nucleotides align to TRBD2. J lost 4 bases, V lost 6 bases, and 10 bases had no gene match. Germline V gene lookup returns CDR1 SGHRS and CDR2 YFSETQ. The CDR3 runs 14 residues.

The CDR3 spells CAISTNEQFF. DNA of the CDR3: TGCGCCATTTCTACCAATGAGCAGTTCTTC. This rearrangement joins TRBV10-1 to TRBJ2-1; D is unresolved. The germline V gene encodes CDR1 WNHNN and CDR2 SYGVQD (reference sequence). The CDR3 spans 10 residues. V was shortened by 10 bases and J by 6 bases, with 7 bases between the two germline ends.

This chain uses TRBV18 with TRBJ2-3; D tentatively reads TRBD1 or TRBD2 (5 bases each). Trimming pared 11 bases from V and 2 bases from J, leaving 14 bases between. The germline V gene encodes CDR1 KGHSH and CDR2 LQKENI. CDR3 size: 13 residues. In DNA, the CDR3 is TGTGCCGGACAAGCGGTAACCACAGATACGCAGTATTTT. The encoded protein is CAGQAVTTDTQYF.

V is TRBV7-9 and J is TRBJ2-6; no definite D call. Germline V lookup: CDR1 SEHNR, CDR2 FQNEAQ (reference sequence). The CDR3 is 16 residues long. V was pared by 2 bases and J by 4 bases, with 12 bases between. The CDR3 loop is CASSLPRLAGANVLTF. The CDR3 bases are TGTGCCAGCAGCTTACCGCGACTGGCCGGGGCCAACGTCCTGACTTTC.

A single count supports this clone. The chain is built from TRBV11-2 and TRBJ1-1; possibly TRBD1 for D (6 bases). V shed 6 bases and J shed 0 bases, with 14 bases lying between them. The CDR3 has 15 residues. Germline V gene sequence: CDR1 SGHAT, CDR2 FQNNGV. CDR3 sequence: CASRYRVHMNTEAFF. Here the CDR3 DNA reads TGTGCCAGCAGATACAGGGTTCACATGAACACTGAAGCTTTCTTT. Full variable domain (rest looked up from reference TRBV11-2 and TRBJ1-1): EAGVAQSPRYKIIEKRQSVAFWCNPISGHATLYWYQQILGQGPKLLIQFQNNGVVDDSQLPKDRFSAERLKGVDSTLKIQPAKLEDSAVYLCASRYRVHMNTEAFFGQGTRLTVV.

The rearrangement links TRBV18 to TRBJ2-1, with 9 bases fitting TRBD2. This CDR3 has 16 residues. Per germline, CDR1 KGHSH and CDR2 LQKENI. The V gene end was trimmed by 3 bases and the J gene end by 6 bases; junction bases not matched to a gene: 9. CDR3 amino acids: CASSPLGVAGANEQFF. CDR3 bases: TGTGCCAGCTCACCCCTCGGGGTAGCGGGGGCCAATGAGCAGTTCTTC. The variable domain in full, with the rest retrieved from reference TRBV18 and TRBJ2-1, is NAGVMQNPRHLVRRRGQEARLRCSPMKGHSHVYWYRQLPEEGLKFMVYLQKENIIDESGMPKERFSAEFPKEGPSILRIQQVVRGDSAAYFCASSPLGVAGANEQFFGPGTRLTVL.

This clone was detected only a few times. J is TRBJ1-5 and V is TRBV7-9; possibly TRBD1 for D (5 bases). The CDR3 consists of 15 residues. CDR1 is SEHNR, CDR2 FQNEAQ, per germline (reference sequence). Trimming took 3 bases from V and 9 from J, leaving 18 bases between them. The CDR3: CASSLVEGRYWPQHF. CDR3 DNA: TGTGCCAGCAGCTTGGTGGAGGGGAGGTATTGGCCCCAGCATTTT.

This chain joins TRBV18 and TRBJ1-1; D is perhaps TRBD1 (6 bases). The CDR3 contains 12 residues. Per germline, CDR1 KGHSH and CDR2 LQKENI. V lost 3 bases and J lost 6, with 8 bases in between. The CDR3 sequence is CASSPGGPEAFF. CDR3 sequence (DNA): TGTGCCAGCTCACCGGGGGGGCCTGAAGCTTTCTTT.

This chain joins TRBV7-3 and TRBJ2-7; a weak D match, TRBD1 (6 bases). V lost 2 bases and J lost 2, with 13 bases in between. The germline V gene has CDR1 SGHTA and CDR2 FQGTGA. The CDR3 totals 15 residues. For the CDR3, the DNA is TGTGCCAGCAGCTTATATCCAGGGGCGGCCTACGAGCAGTACTTC. Its protein is CASSLYPGAAYEQYF.

The J gene is TRBJ2-7, the V gene TRBV11-2, with unresolved D. Germline CDR1 reads SGHAT; CDR2 reads FQNNGV. V was shortened by 4 bases and J by 3 bases, with 16 bases between the two germline ends. This CDR3 spans 15 amino acids. The CDR3 reads CASSSEIHTYYEQYF. CDR3 nucleotides: TGTGCCAGCAGCTCCGAGATCCATACCTACTACGAGCAGTACTTC.

The V and J genes are TRBV27 and TRBJ2-7, with 9 nucleotides matching TRBD1. Germline V gene sequence: CDR1 MNHEY, CDR2 SMNVEV (reference sequence). The CDR3 is 14 residues long. The junction had 5 bases not matched to a gene; V was cut back by 3 bases and J by 5 bases. CDR3 sequence reads: CASSLHRQGDEQYF. The DNA for the CDR3 is TGTGCCAGCAGTTTGCACAGACAGGGGGACGAGCAGTACTTC.

The chain joins TRBV19 to TRBJ1-5; 8 bases match TRBD1. The CDR3 has 15 amino acids. The germline V gene encodes CDR1 LNHDA and CDR2 SQIVND (reference sequence). V shed 3 bases and J 2 bases; nucleotides not matched to a gene: 3. As DNA, the CDR3 is TGTGCCAGTAGTATGGGACAGGCTCGCAATCAGCCCCAGCATTTT. It is translated as CASSMGQARNQPQHF.

The chain joins TRBV6-1 to TRBJ2-3; no firm D call. Germline-derived CDR1 and CDR2 are MNHNS and SASEGT. V lost 8 bases and J 2 bases, leaving 8 bases between the germline ends. This CDR3 has 12 amino acids. CDR3 amino acids: CASALLTDTQYF. CDR3 DNA: TGTGCCAGCGCACTTCTCACAGATACGCAGTATTTT.

This chain connects TRBV6-5 to TRBJ2-1; 7 nucleotides agree with TRBD2. V shed 6 bases and J 9 bases; nucleotides not matched to a gene: 8. CDR3 size: 13 residues. Per the germline V gene, CDR1 is MNHEY and CDR2 is SVGAGI. The CDR3 DNA is TGTGCCAGCAGGAGAAGGAGGGAGGGTGAGCAGTTCTTC. Amino acid sequence: CASRRRREGEQFF.

This clone has a handful of counts. V and J are TRBV7-9 and TRBJ2-3; no definite D call. The CDR3 is made up of 14 amino acids. CDR1 and CDR2 from the germline V gene are SEHNR and FQNEAQ (reference sequence). Trimming took 4 bases from V and 1 from J, leaving 9 bases between them. The CDR3 loop is CASSSGSGTDTQYF. CDR3 nucleotides: TGTGCCAGCAGCTCAGGAAGTGGCACAGATACGCAGTATTTT.

The rearrangement links TRBV6-1 to TRBJ1-5; 7 nucleotides match TRBD1. CDR1 MNHNS and CDR2 SASEGT come from the germline V gene. There are 17 residues in the CDR3. With 3 bases clipped from V and 4 bases from J, the junction kept 12 bases outside the gene matches. CDR3 in amino acids: CASSDDLGDSPNQPQHF. DNA for the CDR3: TGTGCCAGCAGTGACGATTTAGGGGACAGCCCTAATCAGCCCCAGCATTTT.

This chain joins TRBV7-2 and TRBJ2-3; D remains unclear. CDR1 SGHTA and CDR2 FQGNSA come from the germline V gene. The CDR3 loop spans 13 amino acids. Trimming pared 1 base from V and 10 bases from J, leaving 12 bases between. CDR3 region: CASSLGLTVAQYF. In nucleotides, the CDR3 is TGTGCCAGCAGCTTAGGTCTTACCGTCGCGCAGTATTTT.

In this sample, this clone turned up a few times. The V call is TRBV7-9, the J call TRBJ2-5; 8 nucleotides agree with TRBD2. The ends lost 3 bases at V and 5 bases at J; junction bases unmatched: 8. Germline V lookup: CDR1 SEHNR, CDR2 FQNEAQ (reference sequence). This CDR3 spans 15 amino acids. The CDR3 region is CASSFVRGGVETQYF. CDR3 DNA sequence: TGTGCCAGCAGCTTCGTACGGGGGGGCGTCGAGACCCAGTACTTC.

This clone was seen once. The chain uses TRBV2 and TRBJ1-5, with a weak D call TRBD1 (5 bases). Trimming removed 8 bases at V and 1 base at J, with 9 bases between. Germline V lookup: CDR1 SNHLY, CDR2 FYNNEI. CDR3 size: 13 residues. CDR3 in amino acids: CASVRDSNQPQHF. DNA for the CDR3: TGTGCCAGCGTCCGGGACAGCAATCAGCCCCAGCATTTT.

The chain has TRBV2 and TRBJ1-4; 7 bases match TRBD1. Germline V gene sequence: CDR1 SNHLY, CDR2 FYNNEI. CDR3 length: 14 amino acids. J lost 6 bases, V lost 8 bases, and 9 bases had no gene match. The CDR3 DNA follows: TGTGCCAGCCGAGGTAGGGGGCTGGATGAAAAACTGTTTTTT. Translation: CASRGRGLDEKLFF.

This chain uses TRBV7-6 with TRBJ2-1; 8 nucleotides match TRBD2. V lost 5 bases, J lost 5 bases, and 8 bases stayed unmatched. Germline CDR1 reads SGHVS; CDR2 reads FNYEAQ. The CDR3 loop spans 15 amino acids. The CDR3 loop reads CASSTTGLVDNEQFF. The CDR3 bases are TGTGCCAGCAGCACCACGGGACTAGTCGACAATGAGCAGTTCTTC.

V usage is TRBV6-6 and J usage is TRBJ2-3; 9 nucleotides align to TRBD1. Per germline, CDR1 MNHNY and CDR2 SVGAGI (reference sequence). This CDR3 region has 13 residues. V shed 6 bases and J 4 bases; nucleotides not matched to a gene: 2. The CDR3 coding sequence is TGTGCCAGCAGAACAGGGGGCTCAGATACGCAGTATTTT. Encoded protein: CASRTGGSDTQYF.